The entry that follows covers one T cell receptor (beta chain) sequence. These data belong to a study of blood T cell repertoires in COVID-19. Looking at the study overall: COVID-19 samples collected from the United States, Italy and Spain covered acute and convalescent phases.

The CDR3 is 14 amino acids. Repertoires were generated with immunoSEQ multiplex PCR, while TCRdb's copy carries only in-frame clones and drops some. The repertoire includes 350,000 to 500,000 clones, more than 70% of them detected once, and roughly 1.4% sits in the top ten. This clonotype originated in a woman under 30 who had been exposed to COVID-19. The chain carries TRBV12-2 and TRBJ2-7; the table assigns TRBD1, which was not confirmed against the DNA. TRBV12-2 is shown as a pseudogene. The sequenced sample was PBMCs or T cells enriched from blood (not recorded which). The CDR3 region is CASRPGTGPYEQYF. CDR3 bases: TGTGCAAGTCGGCCCGGGACAGGGCCCTACGAGCAGTACTTC.